Listed below are T cell receptor beta chains from one sample, sequenced in a study of Ad26.COV2.S vaccination and SARS-CoV-2 variants. Profiled with immunoSEQ multiplex PCR; TCRdb holds only in-frame clones, not every one. Of roughly 320,000 clones listed, 70% to 90% are singletons. The source was peripheral blood, collected in a trial of Ad26.COV2.S vaccine versus placebo. All receptors come from a person between 18 and 65 years old who received the Ad26.COV2.S COVID-19 vaccine or a placebo. The CDR3 runs from the conserved cysteine through the conserved F or W.

J	V	CDR3
TRBJ2-7	TRBV2	CATQGAGIDEQYF
TRBJ1-3	TRBV5-6	CASSSRETGNTIYF
TRBJ2-1	TRBV7-9	CASSLIRGRQGLGNEQFF
TRBJ1-4	TRBV19	CASSQREKLFF
TRBJ1-1	TRBV6-4	CASSARGGVNTEAFF
TRBJ1-2	TRBV6-2/TRBV6-3	CASSYGFRGGANYGYTF
TRBJ1-1	TRBV28	CASSLRLTEAFF
TRBJ2-5	TRBV25-1	CASSERRSSQETQYF
TRBJ2-7	TRBV6-5	CASSYSPSGVIYEQYF
TRBJ2-5	TRBV4-1	CASSLTVQETQYF
TRBJ2-5	TRBV19	CASSIGGQETQYF
TRBJ1-1	TRBV5-1	CASSLESAGLSTEAFF
TRBJ2-7	TRBV7-9	CASSLGVESWEYF
TRBJ2-7	TRBV7-2	CASSPGGLSRIPLAEQYF
TRBJ2-5	TRBV7-3	CASSGGSQETQYF
TRBJ1-1	TRBV7-9	CASSSWTGGNTEAFF
TRBJ2-5	TRBV18	CASRGSLQETQYF
TRBJ2-7	TRBV7-9	CASSPTGIRSYEQYF
TRBJ2-1	TRBV3-1/TRBV3-2	CASSQGFTEQFF
TRBJ1-1	TRBV3-1/TRBV3-2	CASSQRTYGPIEAFF
TRBJ2-3	TRBV6-5	CASRPTGLLDTQYF
TRBJ2-4	TRBV5-6	CASSLWSDDIQYF
TRBJ1-4	TRBV7-3	CASSFNPAGREKLFF
TRBJ2-2	TRBV9	CASSGGLASGELFF
TRBJ2-3	TRBV5-1	CASSLVPTDTQYF